The 13 T cell receptor beta chains below all came from one sample that was sequenced in a study of blood T cell repertoires in COVID-19. The assay was immunoSEQ multiplex PCR, and TCRdb's table has in-frame clones only and misses some. There are some 400,000 clones in the sample; more than 75% occur only once, and about 3% lies in the top ten. The material sequenced was peripheral blood. The receptors were sampled from a human donor in a cohort sampled during active COVID-19.

V is TRBV6-2 or TRBV6-3 and J is TRBJ1-2; a weak D match, TRBD1 (6 bases). The CDR3 is 16 amino acids. The V and J ends lost 6 bases and 1 base respectively, with 18 bases between them. Germline V gene sequence: CDR1 MNHEY, CDR2 SVGEGT. The CDR3: CASSSPQTGHNYGYTF. DNA for the CDR3: TGTGCCAGCAGCTCCCCTCAGACAGGCCATAACTATGGCTACACCTTC.

V is TRBV6-4 and J is TRBJ2-1; D possibly corresponds to TRBD2 (5 bases). The CDR3 loop spans 15 amino acids. CDR1 and CDR2 from the germline V gene are MRHNA and SNTAGT. With 6 bases removed from V and 4 bases from J, the gap between germline ends came to 16 bases. The CDR3 spells CASSLEGSDYNEQFF. The DNA for the CDR3 is TGTGCCAGCAGCCTAGAGGGATCCGATTACAATGAGCAGTTCTTC.

The gene calls are TRBV28 and TRBJ2-7, with D maybe TRBD1 (6 bases). There are 15 residues in the CDR3. Per the germline V gene, CDR1 is MDHEN and CDR2 is SYDVKM. Deletions cut 7 bases from V and 4 bases from J, with 20 bases between. Here the CDR3 reads CASKTGTARGYEQYF. The CDR3 nucleotides read TGTGCCAGCAAAACAGGGACGGCCAGGGGTTACGAGCAGTACTTC.

This clone was detected only a few times. The chain employs TRBV5-1 and TRBJ1-1, with TRBD1 matching 7 bases. V dropped 4 bases and J dropped 7; count of bases not matched to a gene: 7. The CDR3 spans 13 residues. Per the germline V gene, CDR1 is SGHRS and CDR2 is YFSETQ. The CDR3: CASSQTGAVEAFF. DNA of the CDR3: TGCGCCAGCAGCCAAACAGGGGCGGTTGAAGCTTTCTTT. Full variable domain (remainder filled in from reference TRBV5-1 and TRBJ1-1): KAGVTQTPRYLIKTRGQQVTLSCSPISGHRSVSWYQQTPGQGLQFLFEYFSETQRNKGNFPGRFSGRQFSNSRSEMNVSTLELGDSALYLCASSQTGAVEAFFGQGTRLTVV.

The rearrangement joins TRBV7-8 to TRBJ2-7; no definite D call. CDR3 length: 13 residues. Germline lookup yields CDR1 SGHVS and CDR2 FQNEAQ. Trimming removed 1 base at V and 6 bases at J, with 10 bases between. The DNA of the CDR3 is TGTGCCAGCAGCTTAGGGGCGTTCGGCGAGCAGTACTTC. Translating it yields CASSLGAFGEQYF.

The rearrangement links TRBV27 to TRBJ1-1; possibly TRBD1 for D (6 bases). Looked up from germline, CDR1 is MNHEY and CDR2 is SMNVEV (reference sequence). V was trimmed by 6 bases and J by 6 bases, leaving 17 bases between them. This CDR3 is 14 amino acids long. DNA for the CDR3: TGTGCCAGCAGGGGGTCGGGGGGGGCCTCTGAAGCTTTCTTT. Residues: CASRGSGGASEAFF.

This clone came up once. V usage is TRBV5-1 and J usage is TRBJ2-5, with TRBD2 identical over 14 bases. The CDR3 has 17 amino acids. Germline CDR1 SGHRS, CDR2 YFSETQ. The V gene end was trimmed by 4 bases and the J gene end by 2 bases; junction bases not matched to a gene: 7. The CDR3 sequence is CASSPSGTSGGQETQYF. The DNA of the CDR3 is TGCGCCAGCAGCCCGTCCGGGACTAGCGGGGGACAAGAGACCCAGTACTTC.

This chain links TRBV30 with TRBJ1-1; the D gene is possibly TRBD1 (5 bases). V shed 0 bases and J shed 0 bases, with 8 bases lying between them. The germline CDR1 and CDR2 sequences are GTSNPN and SVGIG (reference sequence). The CDR3 contains 14 residues. The DNA for the CDR3 is TGTGCCTGGAGTGTAGCAGGGCTGAACACTGAAGCTTTCTTT. Its protein is CAWSVAGLNTEAFF. Full variable domain (remainder filled in from reference TRBV30 and TRBJ1-1): SQTIHQWPATLVQPVGSPLSLECTVEGTSNPNLYWYRQAAGRGLQLLFYSVGIGQISSEVPQNLSASRPQDRQFILSSKKLLLSDSGFYLCAWSVAGLNTEAFFGQGTRLTVV.

This clone has a handful of counts. The V call is TRBV5-1, the J call TRBJ1-1, with 8 bases fitting TRBD1. The CDR3 consists of 16 residues. CDR1 is SGHRS, CDR2 YFSETQ, per germline. Trimming at V came to 0 bases and at J to 2 bases, leaving 6 bases not matched to a gene. As DNA, the CDR3 is TGCGCCAGCAGCTTGGGGGCGGACAGGGTTAACACTGAAGCTTTCTTT. This encodes CASSLGADRVNTEAFF.

This sequence joins TRBV19 and TRBJ2-1, with TRBD2 matching 8 bases. Germline trimming cut 10 bases from V and 4 bases from J; bases unmatched to any gene: 3. Germline CDR1 LNHDA, CDR2 SQIVND (reference sequence). The CDR3 has 12 amino acids. CDR3 protein: CATSGRYNEQFF. The DNA of the CDR3 is TGTGCCACCAGCGGGAGATACAATGAGCAGTTCTTC.

The V call is TRBV2, the J call TRBJ2-7; 7 bases align to TRBD2. CDR1 and CDR2 (germline): SNHLY, FYNNEI. V lost 4 bases and J lost 0; bases outside the gene matches: 6. This CDR3 comprises 15 residues. The CDR3 DNA is TGTGCCAGCAGTGCTTATAGCGGGTTCTCCTACGAGCAGTACTTC. This gives the protein CASSAYSGFSYEQYF.

This clone was seen just once. The V gene is TRBV7-2, the J gene TRBJ1-2, with TRBD1 matching 8 bases. V lost 3 bases to trimming and J lost 3 bases; unmatched junction nucleotides: 9. The CDR3 extends over 16 amino acids. The germline V gene encodes CDR1 SGHTA and CDR2 FQGNSA. The CDR3 reads CASSFLDRGEDYGYTF. CDR3 sequence (DNA): TGTGCCAGCAGCTTCCTAGACAGGGGTGAGGACTATGGCTACACCTTC.

The chain combines TRBV15 with TRBJ1-5, with D possibly TRBD1 on 5 matching bases. The germline V and J ends were trimmed by 0 bases and 2 bases, with 11 bases remaining between them. The CDR3 sequence is 16 residues long. Germline values: CDR1 LNHNV, CDR2 YYDKDF (reference sequence). The CDR3 loop is CATSRDPGLGNQPQHF. The CDR3 DNA follows: TGTGCCACCAGCAGAGATCCGGGACTTGGCAATCAGCCCCAGCATTTT.